This TCR beta chain was obtained from a study of tumor-infiltrating lymphocytes in primary liver carcinoma. As for the study in general: The study enrolled male and female patients aged 30 to 69 years.

J was trimmed by 8 bases and V by 6 bases; bases with no gene match: 17. CDR3 length: 16 amino acids. Co-extraction yielded RNA and DNA from around 20-30 mg of unsorted bulk tissue. Constant-region priming of 500 to 550 ng total RNA yielded TCR beta cDNA. Three nested multiplex PCR rounds, a slightly modified ARM-PCR, produced the libraries for TCR beta. Forward primers for TRBV1-TRBV30 and a C-beta reverse primer served the first two PCR rounds, at roughly 10 cycles each. TCRdb called the multiplex PCR reads again in MiXCR, with one record for every CDR3 protein. The table lists fewer than 250,000 distinct CDR3 sequences, 70% to 90% of them singletons, with about a sixth in the top ten.

This chain joins TRBV12-3 or TRBV12-4 and TRBJ2-5; 8 bases match TRBD1. The TCR sequence derives from a man aged 35 to 55 with primary liver carcinoma and hepatitis B virus infection. Sequenced material: tumor tissue from primary liver carcinoma. CDR3 bases: TGTGCCAGCAGCCATGAGATTCCAGGGGGCGGAGACACCCAGTACTTC. This translates into CASSHEIPGGGDTQYF.